The next 8 T cell receptor beta chains were all read from a single sample in a study of OX40 agonist ivuxolimab in advanced cancers. This table comes from immunoSEQ multiplex PCR, and its TCRdb copy is limited to in-frame clones, with some not included. There are some 40,000 clones in the sample; approximately 90% occur only once, and approximately 22% lies in the top ten. The input for sequencing was CD4+ or CD8+ T cells sorted from blood, taken in a trial of the OX40 agonist ivuxolimab. These receptors were collected from an adult with an advanced solid tumor such as melanoma, head and neck, liver or kidney cancer.

The genes are TRBV4-1 and TRBJ1-1; D ambiguous. Germline CDR1 is MGHRA and CDR2 is YSYEKL. Trimming pared 3 bases from V and 5 bases from J, leaving 10 bases between. The CDR3 is made up of 13 amino acids. The CDR3 is CASSQRRATEAFF. The CDR3 DNA reads as TGCGCCAGCAGCCAGAGGAGAGCTACTGAAGCTTTCTTT.

This chain joins TRBV15 and TRBJ2-7, with D perhaps matching TRBD1 or TRBD2 (5 bases each). This CDR3 spans 13 amino acids. V was shortened by 3 bases and J by 6 bases, with 12 bases between the two germline ends. Per the germline V gene, CDR1 is LNHNV and CDR2 is YYDKDF (reference sequence). CDR3 DNA sequence: TGTGCCACCAGCAGGGACCGGGGCCTCGAGCAGTACTTC. The encoded protein is CATSRDRGLEQYF.

The genes are TRBV28 and TRBJ2-2; D unresolved. This CDR3 has 16 residues. With 8 bases removed from V and 1 base from J, the gap between germline ends came to 17 bases. CDR1 and CDR2 (germline): MDHEN, SYDVKM. The CDR3: CASHDLVQMNTGELFF. In DNA, the CDR3 is TGTGCCAGCCACGATCTCGTGCAGATGAACACCGGGGAGCTGTTTTTT.

The V call is TRBV4-1, the J call TRBJ2-7; maybe TRBD2 (6 bases). Germline CDR1 and CDR2: MGHRA and YSYEKL. Between the trimmed V and J ends, which lost 1 base and 4 bases, there was a span of 14 bases. The CDR3 is made up of 15 amino acids. CDR3 loop: CASSQVPGVVYEQYF. CDR3 coding DNA: TGCGCCAGCAGCCAAGTTCCGGGAGTGGTTTACGAGCAGTACTTC.

CDR3 coding DNA: TGTGCCAGCAGTTTAGGCCCGGCGGGGCTGAACACTGAAGCTTTCTTT. Translating it yields CASSLGPAGLNTEAFF. This chain joins TRBV28 and TRBJ1-1; TRBD1 is a possible D gene (5 bases). The CDR3 extends over 16 amino acids. The germline V gene encodes CDR1 MDHEN and CDR2 SYDVKM. Trimming shortened V by 2 bases and J by 0 bases, and 13 bases separated the two germline ends.

The chain joins TRBV9 to TRBJ2-1; D not certain. The CDR3 spans 13 residues. Per germline, CDR1 SGDLS and CDR2 YYNGEE. Trimming removed 3 bases from V and 6 bases from J, with 10 bases in between. The CDR3, as DNA: TGTGCCAGCAGCGCCTCCTATGGCAATGAGCAGTTCTTC. This translates into CASSASYGNEQFF.

The chain employs TRBV27 and TRBJ1-2; the match to TRBD1 covers 7 bases. The CDR3 contains 15 residues. Germline CDR1 reads MNHEY; CDR2 reads SMNVEV (reference sequence). Trimming at V came to 4 bases and at J to 0 bases, leaving 5 bases not matched to a gene. CDR3 loop: CASSWAGTANYGYTF. DNA for the CDR3: TGTGCCAGCAGTTGGGCCGGGACAGCTAACTATGGCTACACCTTC.

This chain connects TRBV11-3 to TRBJ1-2; D remains ambiguous. CDR3 length equals 12 residues. V lost 4 bases to trimming and J lost 8 bases, with 11 bases between them. Germline values: CDR1 SGHNT, CDR2 YENEEA. CDR3 sequence: CASSSRTGGYTF. In DNA form, the CDR3 reads TGTGCCAGCAGCTCCCGGACGGGAGGCTACACCTTC.